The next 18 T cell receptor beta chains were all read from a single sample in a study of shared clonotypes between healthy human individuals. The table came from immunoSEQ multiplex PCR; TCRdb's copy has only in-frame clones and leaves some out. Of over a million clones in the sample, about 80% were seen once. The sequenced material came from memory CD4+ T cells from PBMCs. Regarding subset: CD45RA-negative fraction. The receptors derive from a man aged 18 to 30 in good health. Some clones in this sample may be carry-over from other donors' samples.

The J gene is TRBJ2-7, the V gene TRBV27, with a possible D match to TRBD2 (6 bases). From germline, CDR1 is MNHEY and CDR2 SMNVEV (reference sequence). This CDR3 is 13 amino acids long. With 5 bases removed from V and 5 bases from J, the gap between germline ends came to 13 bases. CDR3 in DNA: TGTGCCAGCAGTGCCTGGGAGGTGAACGAGCAGTACTTC. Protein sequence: CASSAWEVNEQYF.

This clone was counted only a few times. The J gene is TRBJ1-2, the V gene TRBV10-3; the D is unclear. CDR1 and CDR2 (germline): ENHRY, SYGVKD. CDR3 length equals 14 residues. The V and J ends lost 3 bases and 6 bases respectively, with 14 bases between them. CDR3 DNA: TGTGCCATCAGTGACGAAATTTCGGGTCATGGCTACACCTTC. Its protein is CAISDEISGHGYTF.

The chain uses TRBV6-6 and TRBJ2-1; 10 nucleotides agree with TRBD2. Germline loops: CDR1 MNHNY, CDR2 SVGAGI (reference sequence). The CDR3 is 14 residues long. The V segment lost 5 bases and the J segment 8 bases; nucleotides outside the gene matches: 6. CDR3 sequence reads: CASSGLAARDEQFF. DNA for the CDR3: TGTGCCAGCAGTGGACTAGCGGCTCGGGATGAGCAGTTCTTC.

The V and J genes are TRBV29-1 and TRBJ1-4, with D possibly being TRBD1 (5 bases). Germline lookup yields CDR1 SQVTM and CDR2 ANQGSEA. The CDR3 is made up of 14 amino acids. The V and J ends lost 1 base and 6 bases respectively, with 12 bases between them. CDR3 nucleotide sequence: TGCAGCGTTGAAGGTCCGGGACGGGATGAAAAACTGTTTTTT. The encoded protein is CSVEGPGRDEKLFF. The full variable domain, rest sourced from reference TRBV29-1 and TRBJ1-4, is SAVISQKPSRDICQRGTSLTIQCQVDSQVTMMFWYRQQPGQSLTLIATANQGSEATYESGFVIDKFPISRPNLTFSTLTVSNMSPEDSSIYLCSVEGPGRDEKLFFGSGTQLSVL.

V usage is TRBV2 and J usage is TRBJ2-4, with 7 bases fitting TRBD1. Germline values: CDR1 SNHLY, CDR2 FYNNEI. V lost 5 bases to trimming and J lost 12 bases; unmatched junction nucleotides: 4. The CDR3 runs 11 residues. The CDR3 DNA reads TGTGCCAGCAGTTATGACAGGGATCAGTACTTC. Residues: CASSYDRDQYF.

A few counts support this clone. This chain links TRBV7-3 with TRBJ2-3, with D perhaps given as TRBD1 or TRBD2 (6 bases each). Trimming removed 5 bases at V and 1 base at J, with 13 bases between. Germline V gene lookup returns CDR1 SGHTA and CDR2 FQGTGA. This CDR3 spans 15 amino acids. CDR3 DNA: TGTGCCAGCAGCCCGGGGGCGGGCCGCACAGATACGCAGTATTTT. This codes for CASSPGAGRTDTQYF.

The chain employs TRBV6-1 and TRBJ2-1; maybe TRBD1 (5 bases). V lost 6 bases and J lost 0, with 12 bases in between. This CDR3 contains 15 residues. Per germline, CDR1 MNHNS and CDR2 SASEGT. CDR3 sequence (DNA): TGTGCCAGCAGCCTTACAGGTTTCTCCTACAATGAGCAGTTCTTC. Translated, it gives CASSLTGFSYNEQFF.

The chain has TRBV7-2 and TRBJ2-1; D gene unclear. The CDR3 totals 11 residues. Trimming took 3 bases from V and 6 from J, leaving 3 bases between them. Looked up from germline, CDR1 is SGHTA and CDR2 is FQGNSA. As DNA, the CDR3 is TGTGCCAGCAGCTTTTCCAATGAGCAGTTCTTC. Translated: CASSFSNEQFF.

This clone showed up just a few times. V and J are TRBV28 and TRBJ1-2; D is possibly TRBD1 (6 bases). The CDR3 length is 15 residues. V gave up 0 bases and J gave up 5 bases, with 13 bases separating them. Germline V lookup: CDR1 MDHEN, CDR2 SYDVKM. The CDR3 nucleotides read TGTGCCAGCAGTTTATGGGACCAGGGGCGTTATGGCTACACCTTC. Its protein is CASSLWDQGRYGYTF.

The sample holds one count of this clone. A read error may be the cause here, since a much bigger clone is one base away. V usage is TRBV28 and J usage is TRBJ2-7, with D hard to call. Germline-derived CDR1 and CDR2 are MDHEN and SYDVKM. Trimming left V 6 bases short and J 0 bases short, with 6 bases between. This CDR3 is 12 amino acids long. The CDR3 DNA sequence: TGTGCCAGCAGCGGCAGCTCCTACGAGCAGTACTTC. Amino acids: CASSGSSYEQYF.

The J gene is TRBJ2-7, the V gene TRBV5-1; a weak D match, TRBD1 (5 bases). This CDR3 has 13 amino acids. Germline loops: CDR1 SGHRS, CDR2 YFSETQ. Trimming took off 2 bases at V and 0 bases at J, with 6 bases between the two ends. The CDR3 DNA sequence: TGCGCCAGCAGCTTTGACAGCTCCTACGAGCAGTACTTC. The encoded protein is CASSFDSSYEQYF.

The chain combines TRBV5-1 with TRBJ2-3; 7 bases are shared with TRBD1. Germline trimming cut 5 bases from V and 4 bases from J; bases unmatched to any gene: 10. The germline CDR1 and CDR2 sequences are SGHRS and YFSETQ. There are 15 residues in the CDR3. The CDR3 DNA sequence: TGCGCCAGCAGTTTTATGACAGGGTCCGCAGATACGCAGTATTTT. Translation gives CASSFMTGSADTQYF. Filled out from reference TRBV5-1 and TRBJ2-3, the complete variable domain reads KAGVTQTPRYLIKTRGQQVTLSCSPISGHRSVSWYQQTPGQGLQFLFEYFSETQRNKGNFPGRFSGRQFSNSRSEMNVSTLELGDSALYLCASSFMTGSADTQYFGPGTRLTVL.

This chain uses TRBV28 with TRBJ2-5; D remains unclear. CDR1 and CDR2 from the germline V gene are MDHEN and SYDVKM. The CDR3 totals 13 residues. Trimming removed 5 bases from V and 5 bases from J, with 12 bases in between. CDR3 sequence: CASSPVSSETQYF. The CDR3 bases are TGTGCCAGCAGTCCGGTATCAAGCGAGACCCAGTACTTC.

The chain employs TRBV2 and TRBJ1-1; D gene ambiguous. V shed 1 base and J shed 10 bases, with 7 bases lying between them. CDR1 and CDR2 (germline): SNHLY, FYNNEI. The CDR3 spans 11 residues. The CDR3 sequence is CASSEGWGAFF. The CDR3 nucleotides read TGTGCCAGCAGTGAAGGGTGGGGAGCTTTCTTT. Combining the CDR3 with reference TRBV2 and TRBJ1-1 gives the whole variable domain EPEVTQTPSHQVTQMGQEVILRCVPISNHLYFYWYRQILGQKVEFLVSFYNNEISEKSEIFDDQFSVERPDGSNFTLKIRSTKLEDSAMYFCASSEGWGAFFGQGTRLTVV.

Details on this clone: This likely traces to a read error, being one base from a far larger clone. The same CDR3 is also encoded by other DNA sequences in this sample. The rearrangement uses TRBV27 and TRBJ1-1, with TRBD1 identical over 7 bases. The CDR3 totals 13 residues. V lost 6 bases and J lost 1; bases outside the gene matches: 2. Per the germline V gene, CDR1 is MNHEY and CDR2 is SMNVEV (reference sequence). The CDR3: CASRRQGNTEAFF. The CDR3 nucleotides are TGTGCCAGCAGACGACAGGGGAACACTGAAGCTTTCTTT.

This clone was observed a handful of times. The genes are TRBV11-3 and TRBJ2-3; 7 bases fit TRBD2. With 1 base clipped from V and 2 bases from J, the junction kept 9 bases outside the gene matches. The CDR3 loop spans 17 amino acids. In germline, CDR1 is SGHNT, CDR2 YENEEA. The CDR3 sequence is CASSLGRGSELTDTQYF. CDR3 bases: TGTGCCAGCAGCTTAGGGCGGGGGAGCGAACTCACAGATACGCAGTATTTT.

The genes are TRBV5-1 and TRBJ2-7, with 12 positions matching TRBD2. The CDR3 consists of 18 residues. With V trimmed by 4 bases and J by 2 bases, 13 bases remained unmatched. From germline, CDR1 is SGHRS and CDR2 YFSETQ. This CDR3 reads CASSVGLAGRRGTYEQYF. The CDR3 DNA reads TGCGCCAGCAGCGTGGGACTAGCGGGCCGACGGGGGACCTACGAGCAGTACTTC. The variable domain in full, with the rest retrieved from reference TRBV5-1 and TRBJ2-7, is KAGVTQTPRYLIKTRGQQVTLSCSPISGHRSVSWYQQTPGQGLQFLFEYFSETQRNKGNFPGRFSGRQFSNSRSEMNVSTLELGDSALYLCASSVGLAGRRGTYEQYFGPGTRLTVT.

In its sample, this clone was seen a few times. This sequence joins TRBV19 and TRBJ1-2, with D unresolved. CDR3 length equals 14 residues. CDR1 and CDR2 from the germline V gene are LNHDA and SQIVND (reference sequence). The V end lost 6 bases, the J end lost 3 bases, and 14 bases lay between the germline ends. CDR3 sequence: CASRSTQSDYGYTF. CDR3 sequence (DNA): TGTGCCAGTAGATCGACACAATCGGACTATGGCTACACCTTC.